The following is a T cell receptor beta chain sequence with its context. Its antigen specificity is not known. No base quality information exists; no much larger clone differs at one position. The record originates from a study of blood T cell repertoires in COVID-19 (dated by TCRdb to 2020 to 2021). As for the study more broadly: Collaborator samples came from the United States, Italy and Spain and covered acute and convalescent phases of COVID-19. The material from the prospective study consisted of cDNA or gDNA derived from T cells, B-cell-depleted T cells, or PBMCs. Deeply sampled blood TCRbeta repertoires from subjects exposed to, actively infected with, or recovered from COVID-19 were included in the dataset. The repertoires were released in a freely available public database intended as a resource for research on the immune response to SARS-CoV-2. The samples were drawn from the first 160 participants of the ongoing ImmuneRACE study and from 950 to 1,500 subjects provided by 6 global collaborators. The sample metadata nearly always contained a de-identified subject ID, COVID-19 status, age in years and sex. Where available, HLA class I and class II types were taken from metadata supplied by the sample provider and were not determined by assay-based typing.

Collaborating institutions collected whole blood in K2EDTA tubes following their own protocols. Collaborator samples were shipped for TCRbeta analysis as frozen whole blood, isolated PBMCs, or DNA extracted from either sample type. V and J lose 0 bases and 11 bases, and a span of 16 bases separates them. For CDR1 and CDR2, the germline V gene lists SGHDN and FVKESK. From its cysteine to its phenylalanine, the CDR3 spans 14 amino acids. Only the CDR3 DNA stays, 42 bases, in frame from base 1. Study-wide conclusions, independent of this receptor: How much clinical and demographic metadata was included differed by source and by participant, and the metadata was provided uncurated.

TCRbeta CDR3 regions were amplified from genomic DNA using the immunoSEQ Assay, a bias-controlled multiplex PCR. Per the original workflow: The number of nucleated cells in each sample was estimated by amplification of reference gene primers within the assay. To quantify the absolute abundance of each unique TCRbeta CDR3 rearrangement, sequence reads were collapsed and filtered. For each sample, productive Simpson clonality was calculated as the square root of Simpson's diversity index across productive rearrangements. The table was pulled from immuneACCESS by TCRdb, which kept in-frame rearrangements only. Such tables lose some clones; where checked, under half of the loss comes from unresolved V genes, and the rest has no known cause. V and J calls and clone size come straight from that table; D and trimming were deduced from the DNA. For this sample the table gives about 100,000 clones, of which 75% to 90% were detected only once. Over 12% of the sample rests with the top ten.

Sequenced material: peripheral blood. Recombination connected TRBV14 to TRBJ1-1; a weak D assignment points to TRBD1 (6 bases agree). This TCR was recovered from a man in his fifties or sixties with acute or convalescent COVID-19. The CDR3 corresponds to CASSQDWGQVEAFF. The DNA sequence follows: TGTGCCAGCAGCCAAGATTGGGGGCAAGTGGAGGCTTTCTTT. Full variable domain (CDR3 extended with the reference TRBV14 and TRBJ1-1 proteins): EAGVTQFPSHSVIEKGQTVTLRCDPISGHDNLYWYRRVMGKEIKFLLHFVKESKQDESGMPNNRFLAERTGGTYSTLKVQPAELEDSGVYFCASSQDWGQVEAFFGQGTRLTVV.